The T cell receptor (beta chain) under discussion was sequenced for a study of blood T cell repertoires in COVID-19. About the research overall: Samples came from the United States, Italy and Spain, spanning acute and convalescent COVID-19.

A few counts support this clone. Losses at the gene ends were 4 bases for V and 0 bases for J; bases not matched to a gene: 11. The germline V gene encodes CDR1 MDHEN and CDR2 SYDVKM. This CDR3 comprises 17 residues. Produced via immunoSEQ multiplex PCR; TCRdb's table is partial and in-frame only. Of 200,000 or so clones listed, around 79% are singletons. The rearrangement links TRBV28 to TRBJ2-7; 8 nucleotides line up with TRBD2. Specimen: peripheral blood. The TCR was taken from a man in his 60s with active or convalescent COVID-19. Here the CDR3 DNA reads TGTGCCAGCAGTTCATCCCTTGGCCGGGGGGGCTCCTACGAGCAGTACTTC. Translation: CASSSSLGRGGSYEQYF.